This T cell receptor (beta chain) was captured by sequencing in a study of shared clonotypes between healthy human individuals. Overall study findings and caveats: On the whole, naive subsets had larger estimated richness than memory subsets had.

Libraries were prepared by immunoSEQ multiplex PCR; TCRdb keeps only in-frame clonotypes and omits some of them. This sample carries 2.5 million or so clones, around 94% of them seen once, and the ten largest clones take 0.11% to 0.15%. The CDR3 is 13 amino acids. The ends were cut back, 2 bases at V and 7 bases at J, with 9 bases in the middle. Looked up from germline, CDR1 is GTSNPN and CDR2 is SVGIG (reference sequence). About this clone: What it recognizes is unknown.

The genes are TRBV30 and TRBJ1-6; D gene unclear. The sample taken for sequencing was naive CD4+ T cells sorted from blood. Indicated subset: CD45RA+ positively selected. The clonotype was recovered from a man aged 18 to 29 in good health. CDR3 amino acids: CAWSTNRNSPLHF. CDR3 coding DNA: TGTGCCTGGAGTACTAACAGAAATTCACCCCTCCACTTT.